This T cell receptor (beta chain) was profiled in a study of blood T cells in healthy people across ages. Germline assignment: CDR1 LNHDA and CDR2 SQIVND (reference sequence). The CDR3 sequence is 15 residues long. Between the trimmed V and J ends, which lost 3 bases and 0 bases, there was a span of 9 bases. PCR was performed a second time for about 7 to 11 cycles using a sample-barcoded 5' primer and a J-beta primer mix. Each of the cDNA molecules was tagged by a template-switch adaptor with 12 random nucleotides. From each sample, at least 2.5 million paired-end reads containing CDR3 were obtained. TCRdb reprocessed the 5' RACE reads with MiXCR, giving one entry per CDR3 protein. This table has some 940,000 distinct CDR3 sequences, 25% to 30% appearing once. These data were likewise used in another study, on T cells of mothers and their children. In that study: Added by the second PCR's M1S primer were sample barcodes and 2-4 random nucleotides.

Sequencing was carried out using blood. The V gene is TRBV19, the J gene TRBJ1-5; D not certain. This TCR was sampled from a woman between 40 and 55 years old in good health. The CDR3 spells CASSIMENSNQPQHF. The CDR3 region has the DNA TGTGCCAGTAGTATTATGGAAAATAGCAATCAGCCCCAGCATTTT.